This is a list of T cell receptor beta chains from one sample in a study of cytomegalovirus exposure and HLA in healthy donors. Produced via immunoSEQ multiplex PCR; TCRdb's table is partial and in-frame only. This table has fewer than 150,000 clones, approximately 85% appearing once. Input material: PBMCs. These receptors originate from a woman under 40 in good health and CMV-seropositive. Both conserved end residues are part of each CDR3. The D gene is left open where the match is weak. The size entry is marked missing in some rows and otherwise reads once, few, many or a size class.

J gene	D gene	V gene	clone size	CDR3 DNA	CDR3 protein
TRBJ1-1	NA	TRBV11-2	NA	TGTGCCAGCAGCTTAGGATGGGCAGGGGAGGGGGGAAGCGACACTGAAGCTTTCTTT	CASSLGWAGEGGSDTEAFF
TRBJ2-5	NA	TRBV2	NA	TGTGCCAGCAGTGTTATCAGCGGCCCGGCCGAGACCCAGTACTTC	CASSVISGPAETQYF
TRBJ2-3	NA	TRBV9	NA	TGTGCCAGCAGCGTAGGGGTGGAGGCCTTCACAGATACGCAGTATTTT	CASSVGVEAFTDTQYF
TRBJ1-3	TRBD1	TRBV9	NA	TGTGCCAGCAGCGGGGGAGCAGGGGGGCCCGGCTCTGGAAACACCATATATTTT	CASSGGAGGPGSGNTIYF
TRBJ2-1	TRBD1	TRBV6-6	NA	TGTGCCAGCAGTTCGGGACAGGGCTATGTGGAGCAGTTCTTC	CASSSGQGYVEQFF
TRBJ1-4	NA	TRBV7-6	once	TGTGCCAGCAGCCAGGGTGGAGGGAGGGAAAAACTGTTTTTT	CASSQGGGREKLFF
TRBJ2-4	TRBD2	TRBV18	NA	TGTGCCAGCTCACCAGAACTAGCGGGAGGGGACATTCAGTACTTC	CASSPELAGGDIQYF
TRBJ2-7	NA	TRBV29-1	NA	TGCAGCGTGCGTAAATCCTTGGCGGGGGCCTCTTACGAGCAGTACTTC	CSVRKSLAGASYEQYF
TRBJ2-1	TRBD2	TRBV6-5	NA	TGTGCCAGCAGTGTAGGACTAGCGTATGAGCAGTTCTTC	CASSVGLAYEQFF
TRBJ2-4	TRBD1	TRBV27	NA	TGTGCCAGCAGTTTATTAACAGGGGGAAGGGCCAAAAACATTCAGTACTTC	CASSLLTGGRAKNIQYF
TRBJ2-2	TRBD1	TRBV5-1	NA	TGCGCCAGCAGCTCCGGGACAGCCCTGAACACCGGGGAGCTGTTTTTT	CASSSGTALNTGELFF
TRBJ1-5	TRBD1	TRBV2	NA	TGTGCCAGCAGGGGACAGGGGAACCCCCAGCATTTT	CASRGQGNPQHF
TRBJ1-3	NA	TRBV9	NA	TGTGCCAGCAGCGCGTTGACTTCTACTGGAAACACCATATATTTT	CASSALTSTGNTIYF
TRBJ2-2	TRBD1	TRBV7-9	NA	TGTGCCAGCAGCTCCTCAGGGGGCCCTAACACCGGGGAGCTGTTTTTT	CASSSSGGPNTGELFF
TRBJ1-3	NA	TRBV15	NA	TGTGCCACCAGCAGACATCAGGGAACTGGAAACACCATATATTTT	CATSRHQGTGNTIYF
TRBJ2-2	NA	TRBV18	NA	TGTGCCAGCTCACCGGGACTCTTATTTATTAACACCGGGGAGCTGTTTTTT	CASSPGLLFINTGELFF
TRBJ2-5	TRBD1	TRBV7-8	NA	TGTGCCAGCAGCTTATCACAGGGGGCCCAAGAGACCCAGTACTTC	CASSLSQGAQETQYF
TRBJ1-5	NA	TRBV19	NA	TGTGCCAGTAGACAGGGTAATCAGCCCCAGCATTTT	CASRQGNQPQHF
TRBJ2-1	NA	TRBV28	NA	TGTGCCAGCAGCGGGTCGTCAGTGTATGAGCAGTTCTTC	CASSGSSVYEQFF
TRBJ2-5	TRBD2	TRBV5-1	once	TGCGCCAGCAGCTTGGCTAGCGGGAGCGAGACCCAGTACTTC	CASSLASGSETQYF
TRBJ1-4	NA	TRBV18	NA	TGTGCCAGCTCACCACCTAGTTCCGAAAAACTGTTTTTT	CASSPPSSEKLFF
TRBJ2-1	TRBD2	TRBV7-9	NA	TGTTCCAGCAGCCGGGGTCTAGCGGGACTCAATGAGCAGTTCTTC	CSSSRGLAGLNEQFF
TRBJ1-1	NA	TRBV5-6	once	TGTGCCAGCAGCTTGGGTCCACCTACAGGACAGAACACTGAAGCTTTCTTT	CASSLGPPTGQNTEAFF
TRBJ2-7	TRBD1	TRBV28	NA	TGTGCCAGCAGTTCCGACAGGGGGCACTCCTACGAGCAGTACTTC	CASSSDRGHSYEQYF
TRBJ2-1	NA	TRBV9	few	TGTGCCAGCAGCGTAGCTGACACTGAGCAGTTCTTC	CASSVADTEQFF
TRBJ1-1	TRBD1	TRBV29-1	NA	TGCAGCGTCATACAGGGGGAAGCTTTCTTT	CSVIQGEAFF
TRBJ1-5	NA	TRBV15	NA	TGTGCCACCAGCAGTACAAGGGGAAGCAATCAGCCCCAGCATTTT	CATSSTRGSNQPQHF
TRBJ1-1	NA	TRBV29-1	NA	TGCAGCGTTCAGCGCGGGGGCGGGAACACTGAAGCTTTCTTT	CSVQRGGGNTEAFF
TRBJ1-1	NA	TRBV2	NA	TGTGCCAGCAACCCCGATAGCCCTGAAGCTTTCTTT	CASNPDSPEAFF
TRBJ1-2	TRBD1	TRBV7-3	NA	TGTGCCAGCAGCTATGGACAGGGCTATGGCTACACCTTC	CASSYGQGYGYTF
TRBJ2-7	TRBD1	TRBV28	NA	TGTGCCAGCAGTTATATCGGCAGGGGGTTGCCCCACGAGCAGTACTTC	CASSYIGRGLPHEQYF
TRBJ1-2	TRBD1	TRBV28	NA	TGTGCCAGCAGTCCAGCGGACAGGTTCTATGGCTACACCTTC	CASSPADRFYGYTF
TRBJ1-1	NA	TRBV4-2	NA	TGTGCCAGCACCCACGACACCTGGAGGGACACTGAAGCTTTCTTT	CASTHDTWRDTEAFF
TRBJ2-1	NA	TRBV18	NA	TGTGCCAGCTCACCAAATAGACGGGGGATTATCTCCTACAATGAGCAGTTCTTC	CASSPNRRGIISYNEQFF
TRBJ1-2	TRBD1	TRBV27	NA	TGTGCCAGCAGTATGGGGCTGGGGGGACAGGCCTATGGCTACACCTTC	CASSMGLGGQAYGYTF
TRBJ2-5	TRBD2	TRBV10-3	NA	TGTGCCATCAGTGAAGGGACTAGCGTACAAGAGACCCAGTACTTC	CAISEGTSVQETQYF
TRBJ1-5	NA	TRBV19	NA	TGTGCCAGTAGTCAGGGTCACGCTCAGCCCCAGCATTTT	CASSQGHAQPQHF
TRBJ1-1	NA	TRBV5-1	NA	TGCGCCAGCAGCCTCCTGGACAAGATTAACACTGAAGCTTTCTTT	CASSLLDKINTEAFF
TRBJ2-1	NA	TRBV6-4	few	TGTGCCAGCAGTGACTCAAATGGGCCCAATGAGCAGTTCTTC	CASSDSNGPNEQFF
TRBJ1-4	TRBD1	TRBV4-1	NA	TGCGCCAGCAGCCACGGACTCGGTTGGACAGGAGATGAAAAACTGTTTTTT	CASSHGLGWTGDEKLFF
TRBJ1-4	TRBD1	TRBV28	NA	TGTGCCAGCAGTTTATTGGACAGGGGCGAAAAACTGTTTTTT	CASSLLDRGEKLFF
TRBJ2-7	NA	TRBV5-4	NA	TGTGCCAGCAGCTTGGGGGGAGAGGAGTACTTC	CASSLGGEEYF
TRBJ2-1	NA	TRBV6-6	NA	TGTGCCACGGTCCCCCCCCCAGGGGAGCAGTTCTTC	CATVPPPGEQFF
TRBJ2-7	NA	TRBV19	NA	TGTGCCAGTAGTACCGGACGGGGGAGTAGAGAGCGGCAGTACTTC	CASSTGRGSRERQYF
TRBJ1-1	NA	TRBV27	NA	TGTGCCAGCAGTTTAGGGGGCTTTAACACTGAAGCTTTCTTT	CASSLGGFNTEAFF
TRBJ2-4	NA	TRBV6-1	NA	TGTGCCGGCAGGGAACTGTCTTCCAAAAACATTCAGTACTTC	CAGRELSSKNIQYF
TRBJ2-1	NA	TRBV10-3	NA	TGTGCCATCAGCCAACTCAATGAGCAGTTCTTC	CAISQLNEQFF
TRBJ2-3	NA	TRBV4-2	few	TGTGCCAGCAGCCAAGATCGTACGGGAGGCACAGATACGCAGTATTTT	CASSQDRTGGTDTQYF
TRBJ2-3	TRBD1	TRBV7-3	NA	TGTGCCAGCAGCCCGACAGGGGGCATGGCAGATACGCAGTATTTT	CASSPTGGMADTQYF
TRBJ1-2	TRBD1	TRBV5-8	NA	TGTGCCAGCAGCTGGGACAGGGGAGGCTACACCTTC	CASSWDRGGYTF
TRBJ2-5	TRBD1	TRBV9	NA	TGTGCCAGCAGTTTTACAGGGGGCGCGTATGAGACCCAGTACTTC	CASSFTGGAYETQYF
TRBJ1-2	TRBD1	TRBV5-1	NA	TGCGCCAGCAGCCTGGACAGGGATGGCTACACCTTC	CASSLDRDGYTF
TRBJ1-5	TRBD1	TRBV2	NA	TGTGCCAGCAGTGATCGGACAGGGTGGTTTAGCAATCAGCCCCAGCATTTT	CASSDRTGWFSNQPQHF
TRBJ2-7	NA	TRBV19	NA	TGTGCCAGTAGCTCTAGGGAGGAGCAGTACTTC	CASSSREEQYF
TRBJ2-1	TRBD2	TRBV18	NA	TGTGCCAGCTCAGGAGGACTAGCTTACAATGAGCAGTTCTTC	CASSGGLAYNEQFF